These 25 T cell receptor beta chains were all obtained from the same sample, sequenced in a study of blood T cells in healthy people across ages. Combining a sample-barcoded 5' primer with a J-beta primer mix, a second PCR ran for roughly 7 to 12 cycles. TCRdb itself ran the 5' RACE reads through MiXCR, one entry per CDR3 protein. The repertoire includes 800,000 to 1,000,000 distinct CDR3 sequences, under 50% of them detected once, and around 15% sits in the top ten. Sequenced sample: blood. Every receptor here comes from a young man in good health.

This clonotype turned up a few times. The chain is built from TRBV19 and TRBJ2-1; D call uncertain. The J call may be faulty, since TRBJ2-7 better matches the DNA end. The CDR3 sequence is 15 residues long. Germline V gene sequence: CDR1 LNHDA, CDR2 SQIVND (reference sequence). The CDR3 reads CASSPEAFTYNEQYF. The CDR3 nucleotides are TGTGCCAGTAGTCCCGAGGCCTTCACCTACAATGAGCAGTACTTC.

The chain is built from TRBV27 and TRBJ2-7; 7 bases fit TRBD1. With V trimmed by 4 bases and J by 3 bases, 3 bases remained unmatched. The CDR3 is made up of 13 amino acids. CDR1 is MNHEY and CDR2 is SMNVEV in the germline V gene (reference sequence). CDR3 coding DNA: TGTGCCAGCAGTTGGTCAGGGGGCTACGAGCAGTACTTC. It specifies CASSWSGGYEQYF.

This clonotype was counted a few times. The V call is TRBV20-1, the J call TRBJ1-1, with D unclear. Germline values: CDR1 DFQATT, CDR2 SNEGSKA (reference sequence). The CDR3 totals 11 residues. Trimming took 4 bases from V and 1 from J, leaving 4 bases between them. The CDR3 DNA reads TGCAGTGCTAAGGAGAACACTGAAGCTTTCTTT. It yields the protein CSAKENTEAFF.

This clonotype was seen many times. The chain couples TRBV11-2 to TRBJ2-1, with TRBD1 identical over 7 bases. Germline CDR1 and CDR2: SGHAT and FQNNGV. The CDR3 is 13 residues long. V was clipped by 4 bases and J by 6 bases; unmatched bases: 3. CDR3 sequence: CASSSSGGNEQFF. CDR3 nucleotides: TGTGCCAGCAGCTCCTCAGGGGGCAATGAGCAGTTCTTC.

The genes are TRBV28 and TRBJ2-5; 8 bases line up with TRBD1. Germline CDR1 reads MDHEN; CDR2 reads SYDVKM. This CDR3 contains 14 residues. Trimming at V came to 10 bases and at J to 0 bases, leaving 7 bases not matched to a gene. The DNA of the CDR3 is TGTGCCATCGAGGACAGGGTGAACCAAGAGACCCAGTACTTC. It is translated as CAIEDRVNQETQYF.

The chain has TRBV14 and TRBJ2-2, with D perhaps matching TRBD2 (5 bases). CDR1 SGHDN and CDR2 FVKESK come from the germline V gene. There are 16 residues in the CDR3. Trimming left V 0 bases short and J 0 bases short, with 8 bases between. The CDR3 DNA is TGTGCCAGCAGCCAAGAGAGGGTGCCGAACACCGGGGAGCTGTTTTTT. Translation gives CASSQERVPNTGELFF.

This chain connects TRBV20-1 to TRBJ1-1, with 8 nucleotides matching TRBD1. CDR3 size: 14 residues. The germline gives CDR1 DFQATT, CDR2 SNEGSKA (reference sequence). J was trimmed by 1 base and V by 8 bases; bases with no gene match: 9. The DNA for the CDR3 is TGCAGTCGGGGGGACAGGAGGAGGAACACTGAAGCTTTCTTT. It yields the protein CSRGDRRRNTEAFF.

About this clonotype itself: This may come from a read error, since a much larger clone is one base off. The rearrangement links TRBV5-1 to TRBJ2-1; TRBD2 might be the D (5 bases). Judging by the DNA end, TRBJ2-7 fits better; the J call may be wrong. There are 14 residues in the CDR3. The germline CDR1 and CDR2 sequences are SGHRS and YFSETQ. CDR3 amino acids: CASSPTNGNNEQYF. The CDR3, as DNA: TGCGCCAGCAGCCCGACTAACGGGAACAATGAGCAGTACTTC.

In its sample, this clonotype was seen a few times. The V and J genes are TRBV29-1 and TRBJ1-2; D remains ambiguous. Trimming removed 4 bases from V and 2 bases from J, with 5 bases in between. Germline CDR1 and CDR2: SQVTM and ANQGSEA. The CDR3 runs to 11 residues. CDR3 protein: CSVAGNYGYTF. In DNA form, the CDR3 reads TGCAGCGTTGCCGGGAACTATGGCTACACCTTC.

This clonotype has a handful of counts. The chain has TRBV3-1 and TRBJ2-3, with no clear D. The CDR3 is 15 amino acids. Trimming shortened V by 2 bases and J by 6 bases, and 15 bases separated the two germline ends. CDR1 and CDR2 (germline): LGHDT, YNNKEL (reference sequence). DNA for the CDR3: TGTGCCAGCAGCCAAAGCCTACTGGCGGTGGATACGCAGTATTTT. Translated: CASSQSLLAVDTQYF.

The chain is built from TRBV3-1 and TRBJ2-1, with TRBD1 matching over 10 bases. From germline, CDR1 is LGHDT and CDR2 YNNKEL (reference sequence). The CDR3 consists of 17 residues. With V trimmed by 4 bases and J by 12 bases, 18 bases remained unmatched. CDR3 coding DNA: TGTGCCAGCAGCCGCGATGCTCCGGGACAGGGGTCTGGCGGGCAGTTCTTC. Translated, it gives CASSRDAPGQGSGGQFF.

This clonotype was observed a handful of times. The genes are TRBV21-1 and TRBJ2-7; the table assigns TRBD2, which was not confirmed against the DNA. TRBV21-1 is annotated as a pseudogene. The CDR3 is 16 amino acids. CDR3 sequence reads: CASSKGTSGGAYEQYF. The CDR3 coding sequence is TGTGCCAGCAGCAAAGGGACTAGCGGGGGGGCCTACGAGCAGTACTTC.

The chain recombines TRBV29-1 with TRBJ2-7; TRBD2 aligns across 10 bases. V was clipped by 2 bases and J by 2 bases; unmatched bases: 6. CDR1 and CDR2 (germline): SQVTM, ANQGSEA. The CDR3 contains 15 residues. CDR3 DNA sequence: TGCAGCGTTGAAATTTCGGGACTAGCGCCCTACGAGCAGTACTTC. Amino acids: CSVEISGLAPYEQYF.

The chain recombines TRBV28 with TRBJ2-2; TRBD1 aligns across 9 bases. V was pared by 6 bases and J by 4 bases, with 6 bases of the junction left unmatched. This CDR3 comprises 15 residues. Germline CDR1 reads MDHEN; CDR2 reads SYDVKM. This chain's CDR3 is CASRGTGGRTGELFF. In DNA, the CDR3 is TGTGCCAGCAGGGGCACAGGGGGCCGCACCGGGGAGCTGTTTTTT.

This chain's CDR3 is CATSRLKPALSGANVLTF. Here the CDR3 DNA reads TGTGCCACCAGCAGACTTAAACCTGCCCTATCTGGGGCCAACGTCCTGACTTTC. The chain carries TRBV15 and TRBJ2-6; no clear D. The germline CDR1 and CDR2 sequences are LNHNV and YYDKDF (reference sequence). Trimming stripped 2 bases from V and 1 base from J, with 15 bases between. The CDR3 is 18 amino acids.

This clonotype was seen repeatedly, ten times or more. The chain has TRBV3-1 and TRBJ2-1; the D gene is possibly TRBD1 (6 bases). CDR3 length equals 15 residues. Germline V gene data show CDR1 as LGHDT and CDR2 as YNNKEL (reference sequence). V was cut by 1 base and J by 4 bases, with 11 bases left in between. The DNA for the CDR3 is TGTGCCAGCAGCCAAGGGACAGTCTTTTACAATGAGCAGTTCTTC. Encoded protein: CASSQGTVFYNEQFF.

The chain combines TRBV28 with TRBJ1-4; TRBD1 agrees at 8 bases. CDR1 and CDR2 (germline): MDHEN, SYDVKM. With 5 bases clipped from V and 7 bases from J, the junction kept 3 bases outside the gene matches. The CDR3 covers 13 residues. The CDR3 loop is CASSPGGVEKLFF. The CDR3, as DNA: TGTGCCAGCAGTCCAGGGGGCGTTGAAAAACTGTTTTTT.

This clonotype has a handful of counts. This chain joins TRBV7-2 and TRBJ2-7, with a weak D call TRBD2 (6 bases). CDR1 and CDR2 from the germline V gene are SGHTA and FQGNSA. The V and J ends lost 5 bases and 2 bases respectively, with 13 bases between them. The CDR3 has 14 amino acids. The CDR3 reads CASSPGDSTYEQYF. The DNA for the CDR3 is TGTGCCAGCAGCCCGGGGGACTCCACCTACGAGCAGTACTTC.

The rearrangement links TRBV11-2 to TRBJ2-3, with TRBD1 matching over 8 bases. Germline CDR1 reads SGHAT; CDR2 reads FQNNGV. Trimming at V came to 5 bases and at J to 5 bases, leaving 12 bases not matched to a gene. The CDR3 loop spans 16 amino acids. CDR3 in amino acids: CASSPTLPGGGDTQYF. The CDR3 DNA reads as TGTGCCAGCAGCCCAACCTTGCCAGGGGGCGGAGATACGCAGTATTTT.

In this sample, this clonotype turned up a few times. CDR3 in DNA: TGCAGTGCTAGACCGGGACTAGCGTACAATGAGCAGTTCTTC. Amino acid sequence: CSARPGLAYNEQFF. This chain joins TRBV20-1 and TRBJ2-1, with TRBD2 identical over 10 bases. Per the germline V gene, CDR1 is DFQATT and CDR2 is SNEGSKA (reference sequence). V was pared by 2 bases and J by 4 bases, with 2 bases of the junction left unmatched. This CDR3 spans 14 amino acids.

A few counts support this clonotype. This rearrangement joins TRBV20-1 to TRBJ1-2; D is uncertain. CDR3 length: 13 amino acids. Germline lookup yields CDR1 DFQATT and CDR2 SNEGSKA (reference sequence). Between the trimmed V and J ends, which lost 1 base and 4 bases, there was a span of 10 bases. Here the CDR3 DNA reads TGCAGTGCTAGAGGTCAGTCCGTCTATGGCTACACCTTC. Encoded protein: CSARGQSVYGYTF.

This clonotype was counted only a few times. The chain is built from TRBV6-5 and TRBJ2-3, with 10 bases aligning to TRBD1. Trimming took 0 bases from V and 4 from J; bases not matched to a gene: 4. This CDR3 spans 16 amino acids. Per germline, CDR1 MNHEY and CDR2 SVGAGI. The CDR3 loop is CASSYSGTGVADTQYF. The CDR3 DNA reads as TGTGCCAGCAGTTACTCCGGGACAGGGGTGGCAGATACGCAGTATTTT.

As for this clonotype: Germline and junction disagree at one end, which may indicate a read error. The chain uses TRBV7-9 and TRBJ2-5; D remains ambiguous. The germline CDR1 and CDR2 sequences are SEHNR and FQNEAQ (reference sequence). CDR3 size: 12 residues. The CDR3: CASSLYGETQHF. CDR3 sequence (DNA): TGTGCCAGCAGCTTATATGGAGAGACCCAGCACTTC.

J is TRBJ1-2 and V is TRBV24-1; 7 bases fit TRBD1. The germline gives CDR1 KGHDR, CDR2 SFDVKD. The CDR3 is made up of 14 amino acids. V shed 4 bases and J 2 bases; nucleotides not matched to a gene: 3. As DNA, the CDR3 is TGTGCCACCAGTGACAAGGGACAGAACTATGGCTACACCTTC. Translated: CATSDKGQNYGYTF.

J is TRBJ2-5 and V is TRBV5-1; a weak D match, TRBD1 (5 bases). The end of the DNA fits TRBJ2-7 better, so the J call may be wrong. CDR1 is SGHRS, CDR2 YFSETQ, per germline. The CDR3 extends over 13 amino acids. Here the CDR3 reads CASSDRPSGEQYF. CDR3 nucleotide sequence: TGCGCCAGCAGCGACAGACCTTCCGGCGAGCAGTACTTC.